These 14 T cell receptor beta chains originate from one sample sequenced in a study of shared clonotypes between healthy human individuals. Assay used: immunoSEQ multiplex PCR; TCRdb lists only in-frame clones, some missing. The data show 450,000 to 600,000 clones, 79% seen once. The sequenced sample was PBMCs. The receptors derive from a woman in her forties in good health. Some clones in this sample may be carry-over from other donors' samples.

The chain links TRBV5-5 to TRBJ2-7; no clear D. Trimming left V 0 bases short and J 2 bases short, with 12 bases between. The germline CDR1 and CDR2 sequences are SGHKS and YYEKEE (reference sequence). There are 15 residues in the CDR3. The CDR3 sequence is CASSLGAGMTYEQYF. In DNA form, the CDR3 reads TGTGCCAGCAGCTTGGGCGCAGGAATGACCTACGAGCAGTACTTC.

V usage is TRBV2 and J usage is TRBJ2-1; a weak D match, TRBD2 (6 bases). The CDR3 extends over 15 amino acids. The germline gives CDR1 SNHLY, CDR2 FYNNEI. V lost 6 bases to trimming and J lost 0 bases, with 12 bases between them. The CDR3 region is CASSALASSYNEQFF. CDR3 sequence (DNA): TGTGCCAGCAGCGCCCTAGCGAGCTCCTACAATGAGCAGTTCTTC.

This rearrangement joins TRBV28 to TRBJ2-1, with TRBD2 matching 9 bases. The germline gives CDR1 MDHEN, CDR2 SYDVKM. The V and J ends lost 6 bases and 10 bases, in that order; junction bases with no gene match: 16. This CDR3 spans 16 amino acids. CDR3 nucleotides: TGTGCCAGCAGCCTAGCGGGGAAAAAAGGACAGGAGGAGCAGTTCTTC. Translated, it gives CASSLAGKKGQEEQFF.

The chain carries TRBV7-2 and TRBJ2-1, with 15 bases identical to TRBD2. V shed 5 bases and J 9 bases; nucleotides not matched to a gene: 8. Germline V gene sequence: CDR1 SGHTA, CDR2 FQGNSA. The CDR3 loop spans 16 amino acids. The CDR3 here is CASSPRTSGRAVEQFF. CDR3 sequence (DNA): TGTGCCAGCAGCCCGCGGACTAGCGGGAGGGCCGTTGAGCAGTTCTTC.

The chain joins TRBV4-1 to TRBJ1-5; no definite D call. Trimming stripped 3 bases from V and 5 bases from J, with 8 bases between. The V gene's germline CDR1 is MGHRA and CDR2 YSYEKL. The CDR3 runs to 13 residues. CDR3 amino acids: CASSQRVDQPQHF. The CDR3 region has the DNA TGCGCCAGCAGCCAGAGGGTGGATCAGCCCCAGCATTTT.

Points on this clone: A read error is the likely source, as a far larger clone sits one nucleotide away. V usage is TRBV7-9 and J usage is TRBJ2-5; a weak D match, TRBD2 (5 bases). CDR1 SEHNR and CDR2 FQNEAQ come from the germline V gene (reference sequence). The CDR3 is made up of 14 amino acids. V was trimmed by 4 bases and J by 5 bases, leaving 14 bases between them. Written as DNA, the CDR3 is TGTGCCAGCAGCTCCATCACAGAGGGCGAGACCCAGTACTTC. It is translated as CASSSITEGETQYF.

The V call is TRBV2, the J call TRBJ1-5; possibly TRBD1 for D (5 bases). The CDR3 has 13 amino acids. V lost 5 bases and J lost 5, with 10 bases in between. Germline V gives CDR1 SNHLY, CDR2 FYNNEI. The DNA for the CDR3 is TGTGCCAGCAGTACTGACAGCCATCAGCCCCAGCATTTT. It yields the protein CASSTDSHQPQHF. Filled out from reference TRBV2 and TRBJ1-5, the complete variable domain reads EPEVTQTPSHQVTQMGQEVILRCVPISNHLYFYWYRQILGQKVEFLVSFYNNEISEKSEIFDDQFSVERPDGSNFTLKIRSTKLEDSAMYFCASSTDSHQPQHFGDGTRLSIL.

As for this clone: Compared with germline, one end of the junction differs, possibly owing to a read error. The genes are TRBV2 and TRBJ2-2; D remains unclear. This CDR3 spans 13 amino acids. The germline gives CDR1 SNHLY, CDR2 FYNNEI. In nucleotides, the CDR3 is TGTGCCAGCGGTGAAGTGAACACCGGGGAGCTGTTTTTT. This sequence encodes CASGEVNTGELFF.

The V and J genes are TRBV30 and TRBJ2-1; D might be TRBD2 (5 bases). The germline gives CDR1 GTSNPN, CDR2 SVGIG (reference sequence). This CDR3 comprises 16 residues. V was clipped by 4 bases and J by 6 bases, with 22 bases between them. CDR3 residues: CAWNPPGLIDSNEQFF. The CDR3 DNA reads TGTGCCTGGAACCCCCCCGGACTCATAGATAGCAATGAGCAGTTCTTC. Together with reference TRBV30 and TRBJ2-1, the CDR3 gives the full variable domain: SQTIHQWPATLVQPVGSPLSLECTVEGTSNPNLYWYRQAAGRGLQLLFYSVGIGQISSEVPQNLSASRPQDRQFILSSKKLLLSDSGFYLCAWNPPGLIDSNEQFFGPGTRLTVL.

The genes are TRBV9 and TRBJ2-3, with TRBD2 as a possible D gene (5 bases). There are 15 residues in the CDR3. Germline V lookup: CDR1 SGDLS, CDR2 YYNGEE. With 0 bases removed from V and 2 bases from J, the gap between germline ends came to 10 bases. CDR3 sequence (DNA): TGTGCCAGCAGCGTAGGGTCGGGGTTCACAGATACGCAGTATTTT. It codes for CASSVGSGFTDTQYF.

The rearrangement uses TRBV10-2 and TRBJ2-5, with TRBD1 identical over 8 bases. The length of the CDR3 is 13 residues. Unmatched junction bases numbered 9, after V lost 4 bases and J lost 11 bases. Germline assignment: CDR1 WSHSY and CDR2 SAAADI. The CDR3 sequence: CASSVGDRSEQYF. For the CDR3, the DNA is TGCGCCAGCAGTGTTGGGGACAGGAGTGAGCAGTACTTC.

V is TRBV5-4 and J is TRBJ2-1; D may be TRBD2 (6 bases). The V gene's germline CDR1 is SGHNT and CDR2 YYREEE (reference sequence). This CDR3 comprises 15 residues. Between the trimmed V and J ends, which lost 3 bases and 3 bases, there was a span of 13 bases. The CDR3 DNA reads TGTGCCAGCAGCTCTACGGGACTGAGCTACAATGAGCAGTTCTTC. Translation gives CASSSTGLSYNEQFF.

With respect to this clone: A junction end diverges from the germline sequence, so it may reflect a read error. The genes are TRBV7-7 and TRBJ2-5; 7 nucleotides align to TRBD1. The germline gives CDR1 SSHAT, CDR2 FNYEAQ (reference sequence). CDR3 length: 14 residues. The CDR3 bases are TGTGCTAGCAGCCCCGACAGGGCCCAAGAGACCCAGTACTTC. Protein sequence: CASSPDRAQETQYF. The full variable domain, its missing parts supplied by reference TRBV7-7 and TRBJ2-5, is GAGVSQSPRYKVTKRGQDVTLRCDPISSHATLYWYQQALGQGPEFLTYFNYEAQPDKSGLPSDRFSAERPEGSISTLTIQRTEQRDSAMYRCASSPDRAQETQYFGPGTRLLVL.

This clone was seen ten or more times. The rearrangement uses TRBV7-3 and TRBJ2-3; D perhaps matches TRBD2 (5 bases). The CDR3 is 15 amino acids. Germline V lookup: CDR1 SGHTA, CDR2 FQGTGA. V was clipped by 5 bases and J by 3 bases, with 15 bases between them. This chain's CDR3 is CASSPGMRATDTQYF. The CDR3 DNA follows: TGTGCCAGCAGCCCTGGGATGAGGGCTACAGATACGCAGTATTTT.